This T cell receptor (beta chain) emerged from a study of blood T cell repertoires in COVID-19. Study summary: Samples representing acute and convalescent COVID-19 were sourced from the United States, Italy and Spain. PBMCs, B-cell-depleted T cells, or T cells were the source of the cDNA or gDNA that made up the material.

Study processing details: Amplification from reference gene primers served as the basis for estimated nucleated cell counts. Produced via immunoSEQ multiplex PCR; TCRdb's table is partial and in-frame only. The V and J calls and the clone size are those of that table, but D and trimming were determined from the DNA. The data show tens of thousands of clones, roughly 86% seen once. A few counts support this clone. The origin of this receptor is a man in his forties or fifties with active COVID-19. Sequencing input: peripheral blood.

The CDR3 reads CATSDPGLREQFF. The CDR3 DNA is TGTGCCACCAGTGACCCGGGACTACGGGAGCAGTTCTTC. The V and J genes are TRBV24-1 and TRBJ2-1; 7 bases fit TRBD2. The trim removed 4 bases at V and 10 bases at J, leaving 6 bases unmatched. Looked up from germline, CDR1 is KGHDR and CDR2 is SFDVKD. This CDR3 comprises 13 residues.